The 25 T cell receptor beta chains below all came from one sample that was sequenced in a study of blood T cell repertoires in COVID-19. Assay used: immunoSEQ multiplex PCR; TCRdb lists only in-frame clones, some missing. The table shows under 250,000 clones, with more than 75% occurring only once. Input material: peripheral blood. Every receptor here comes from a woman in her sixties or seventies who had recovered from COVID-19.

V gene TRBV7-2 combines with J gene TRBJ2-7; TRBD2 might be the D (6 bases). Germline lookup yields CDR1 SGHTA and CDR2 FQGNSA. This CDR3 is built from 15 residues. The V end lost 1 base, the J end lost 3 bases, and 13 bases lay between the germline ends. DNA of the CDR3: TGTGCCAGCAGCTTAGACGGGAGTGACTACTACGAGCAGTACTTC. The encoded protein is CASSLDGSDYYEQYF.

The chain recombines TRBV4-1 with TRBJ1-2, with D possibly being TRBD1 (5 bases). V was pared by 1 base and J by 3 bases, with 21 bases between. This CDR3 comprises 18 residues. Germline V CDR1 and CDR2: MGHRA, YSYEKL. This CDR3 reads CASSQVPATAGLYYGYTF. The CDR3 DNA sequence: TGCGCCAGCAGCCAAGTCCCAGCTACAGCAGGGCTCTACTATGGCTACACCTTC.

This chain connects TRBV2 to TRBJ1-1; a possible D gene is TRBD1 (6 bases). The CDR3 spans 14 residues. Germline lookup yields CDR1 SNHLY and CDR2 FYNNEI. Between the trimmed V and J ends, which lost 7 bases and 0 bases, there was a span of 12 bases. The CDR3 DNA sequence: TGTGCCAGCACCCGACAGGCCATGAACACTGAAGCTTTCTTT. Residues: CASTRQAMNTEAFF.

This clone appeared a single time. This chain joins TRBV2 and TRBJ2-1, with 7 bases lining up with TRBD1. Germline CDR1 reads SNHLY; CDR2 reads FYNNEI. V lost 3 bases to trimming and J lost 6 bases; unmatched junction nucleotides: 11. This CDR3 comprises 16 residues. The DNA of the CDR3 is TGTGCCAGCAGTGAGGGTGGACAGGACCCTTTCAATGAGCAGTTCTTC. This translates into CASSEGGQDPFNEQFF.

This chain joins TRBV6-5 and TRBJ1-6; D might be TRBD1 (5 bases). Per germline, CDR1 MNHEY and CDR2 SVGAGI. V was shortened by 4 bases and J by 7 bases, with 14 bases between the two germline ends. CDR3 length: 15 amino acids. CDR3 DNA: TGTGCCAGCAGTTTGGGAGGCGGGGGAAATTCACCCCTCCACTTT. Residues: CASSLGGGGNSPLHF.

J is TRBJ2-7 and V is TRBV27; 9 bases are a match to TRBD2. The V gene end was trimmed by 1 base and the J gene end by 6 bases; junction bases not matched to a gene: 7. The germline V gene has CDR1 MNHEY and CDR2 SMNVEV (reference sequence). This CDR3 comprises 15 residues. The CDR3 nucleotides are TGTGCCAGCAGTTTATACGCGGGGGGGCCGACCGAGCAGTACTTC. This encodes CASSLYAGGPTEQYF.

This chain connects TRBV29-1 to TRBJ1-4; D is undetermined. Deletions cut 5 bases from V and 4 bases from J, with 14 bases between. This CDR3 is 14 amino acids long. Germline CDR1 reads SQVTM; CDR2 reads ANQGSEA. In DNA form, the CDR3 reads TGCAGCGTTTCCGAATCGGGTGATAATGAAAAACTGTTTTTT. Translated, it gives CSVSESGDNEKLFF.

The chain combines TRBV4-2 with TRBJ2-7, with 7 bases identical to TRBD1. V lost 2 bases, J lost 5 bases, and 6 bases stayed unmatched. CDR3 length: 14 residues. Germline-derived CDR1 and CDR2 are LGHNA and YNFKEQ. CDR3 loop: CASSQTGVGDEQYF. The CDR3, as DNA: TGTGCCAGCAGCCAAACAGGGGTGGGCGACGAGCAGTACTTC.

V gene TRBV19 combines with J gene TRBJ2-2; D remains ambiguous. CDR3 size: 13 residues. Per germline, CDR1 LNHDA and CDR2 SQIVND (reference sequence). V lost 6 bases to trimming and J lost 6 bases, with 11 bases between them. CDR3 amino acids: CASSPRFAGELFF. The CDR3, as DNA: TGTGCCAGTAGCCCACGGTTTGCCGGGGAGCTGTTTTTT.

This chain connects TRBV5-6 to TRBJ1-4, with D tentatively TRBD1 (5 bases). The CDR3 totals 18 residues. Germline CDR1 is SGHDT and CDR2 is YYEEEE. Trimming pared 1 base from V and 3 bases from J, leaving 19 bases between. The CDR3 DNA sequence: TGTGCCAGCAGCTTGTTTCGGGGACTAAGGCGGGCTAATGAAAAACTGTTTTTT. Its protein product is CASSLFRGLRRANEKLFF.

The chain couples TRBV19 to TRBJ2-3, with 7 bases aligning to TRBD1. The trim removed 5 bases at V and 0 bases at J, leaving 5 bases unmatched. There are 15 residues in the CDR3. Germline-derived CDR1 and CDR2 are LNHDA and SQIVND (reference sequence). CDR3 protein: CASSGTDASTDTQYF. CDR3 DNA: TGTGCCAGTAGTGGGACAGACGCTAGCACAGATACGCAGTATTTT.

The J gene is TRBJ2-2, the V gene TRBV7-2, with TRBD2 matching over 11 bases. From germline, CDR1 is SGHTA and CDR2 FQGNSA. CDR3 length: 17 amino acids. The V segment lost 5 bases and the J segment 3 bases; nucleotides outside the gene matches: 8. The CDR3 DNA reads as TGTGCCAGCAGCCCCACTACTAGCGGGGGCCACACCGGGGAGCTGTTTTTT. Translated: CASSPTTSGGHTGELFF.

The gene calls are TRBV4-1 and TRBJ1-4, with TRBD1 matching over 9 bases. Trimming at V came to 7 bases and at J to 7 bases, leaving 10 bases not matched to a gene. The CDR3 is 15 residues long. The germline gives CDR1 MGHRA, CDR2 YSYEKL. CDR3 region: CASNTNPGQGEKLFF. CDR3 nucleotide sequence: TGCGCCAGCAATACGAATCCGGGACAGGGTGAAAAACTGTTTTTT.

The chain couples TRBV7-3 to TRBJ2-7; tentatively, D is TRBD1 (6 bases). CDR3 length: 13 residues. Trimming shortened V by 6 bases and J by 4 bases, and 13 bases separated the two germline ends. Germline V gene data show CDR1 as SGHTA and CDR2 as FQGTGA. CDR3 nucleotide sequence: TGTGCCAGCAGTTCGAGCCAGGGGTACGAGCAGTACTTC. Translating gives CASSSSQGYEQYF.

As concerns this clone: The sample carries other DNA sequences with the same CDR3. This chain joins TRBV5-1 and TRBJ2-3; the match to TRBD2 covers 16 bases. This CDR3 spans 16 amino acids. CDR1 SGHRS and CDR2 YFSETQ come from the germline V gene. J lost 3 bases, V lost 4 bases, and 2 bases had no gene match. The CDR3 spells CASSLGLAGGTDTQYF. CDR3 sequence (DNA): TGCGCCAGCAGCCTGGGACTAGCGGGGGGGACAGATACGCAGTATTTT. The complete variable domain, with remaining parts taken from reference TRBV5-1 and TRBJ2-3, reads KAGVTQTPRYLIKTRGQQVTLSCSPISGHRSVSWYQQTPGQGLQFLFEYFSETQRNKGNFPGRFSGRQFSNSRSEMNVSTLELGDSALYLCASSLGLAGGTDTQYFGPGTRLTVL.

The CDR3 reads CASSQPPRTGHGYTF. The CDR3 DNA reads TGCGCCAGCAGCCAACCCCCCCGAACAGGGCATGGCTACACCTTC. The rearrangement links TRBV4-1 to TRBJ1-2, with D possibly TRBD1 on 6 matching bases. CDR3 size: 15 residues. The germline V and J ends were trimmed by 2 bases and 6 bases, with 16 bases remaining between them. Looked up from germline, CDR1 is MGHRA and CDR2 is YSYEKL.

The gene calls are TRBV11-2 and TRBJ2-1, with TRBD1 identical over 7 bases. Germline V CDR1 and CDR2: SGHAT, FQNNGV. The J segment lost 6 bases and the V segment lost 1 base, leaving 6 bases of the junction unmatched. The CDR3 length is 15 residues. The DNA of the CDR3 is TGTGCCAGCAGCTTAGGGGACAGTACCTCCAATGAGCAGTTCTTC. As protein: CASSLGDSTSNEQFF.

The gene calls are TRBV4-1 and TRBJ1-4; 9 positions agree with TRBD1. CDR3 length equals 17 residues. J was trimmed by 0 bases and V by 1 base; bases with no gene match: 3. Germline V lookup: CDR1 MGHRA, CDR2 YSYEKL. The CDR3 loop reads CASSQGQGVTTNEKLFF. The DNA for the CDR3 is TGCGCCAGCAGCCAAGGACAGGGGGTGACAACTAATGAAAAACTGTTTTTT.

The chain joins TRBV11-2 to TRBJ2-3; tentatively, D is TRBD2 (6 bases). The CDR3 extends over 13 amino acids. Trimming took 5 bases from V and 5 from J, leaving 11 bases between them. CDR1 SGHAT and CDR2 FQNNGV come from the germline V gene. As DNA, the CDR3 is TGTGCCAGCAGCATCACTAGCCGAGATACGCAGTATTTT. It yields the protein CASSITSRDTQYF.

This rearrangement joins TRBV20-1 to TRBJ1-2; no reliable D call. V lost 3 bases, J lost 5 bases, and 10 bases lay in between. Germline values: CDR1 DFQATT, CDR2 SNEGSKA (reference sequence). This CDR3 contains 12 residues. CDR3 sequence reads: CSASFLRYGYTF. The CDR3 bases are TGCAGTGCTAGTTTTCTCCGGTATGGCTACACCTTC.

The CDR3 DNA follows: TGTGCCAGCAGCTTCCCGGTGGGGGGGAGAAAGGATACGCAGTATTTT. Its translation: CASSFPVGGRKDTQYF. The chain links TRBV7-2 to TRBJ2-3, with 7 bases that match TRBD2. The V and J ends lost 3 bases and 6 bases, in that order; junction bases with no gene match: 12. Germline lookup yields CDR1 SGHTA and CDR2 FQGNSA. CDR3 length equals 16 residues.

The chain employs TRBV10-1 and TRBJ1-5; D gene uncertain. The germline V gene has CDR1 WNHNN and CDR2 SYGVQD (reference sequence). CDR3 length: 15 amino acids. The germline V and J ends were trimmed by 4 bases and 0 bases, with 10 bases remaining between them. As DNA, the CDR3 is TGCGCCAGCAGTGTCTTGAGGTTTAGCAATCAGCCCCAGCATTTT. Encoded protein: CASSVLRFSNQPQHF.

This clone has just one count. The V and J genes are TRBV5-1 and TRBJ2-2; TRBD1 is a possible D gene (6 bases). With 3 bases removed from V and 5 bases from J, the gap between germline ends came to 14 bases. The CDR3 has 15 amino acids. Germline-derived CDR1 and CDR2 are SGHRS and YFSETQ. The DNA of the CDR3 is TGCGCCAGCAGCTACCGGGACACGAGGACCGGGGAGCTGTTTTTT. It codes for CASSYRDTRTGELFF.

This chain connects TRBV15 to TRBJ2-1, with 13 bases that match TRBD2. The V gene end was trimmed by 3 bases and the J gene end by 10 bases; junction bases not matched to a gene: 6. Germline CDR1 is LNHNV and CDR2 is YYDKDF (reference sequence). The CDR3 loop spans 15 amino acids. As DNA, the CDR3 is TGTGCCACCAGCAGCACCGGGACTAGCGGGGCGGAGCAGTTCTTC. Translated: CATSSTGTSGAEQFF.

This chain links TRBV6-6 with TRBJ2-5; D may be TRBD2 (5 bases). This CDR3 has 16 amino acids. V was trimmed by 4 bases and J by 0 bases, leaving 15 bases between them. Germline CDR1 MNHNY, CDR2 SVGAGI (reference sequence). CDR3 region: CASSSPRGQYQETQYF. CDR3 sequence (DNA): TGTGCCAGCAGTTCCCCCCGAGGGCAGTACCAAGAGACCCAGTACTTC.